A single sample gave rise to the 25 T cell receptor beta chains below, sequenced in a study of beta chain features in type 1 diabetes. Reverse transcription of all isolated RNA meant that expressed TCRB transcripts were sequenced. Sequencing was performed with immunoSEQ multiplex PCR; in TCRdb, only in-frame clones are kept and a portion is missing. The data show roughly 610,000 clones, with around 15% seen just once and about 0.087% held by the top ten. Sequenced input: naive CD4+ T cells from blood. Receptors originate from a man between 18 and 35 years old in good health.

Only a few counts were recorded for this clone. The chain combines TRBV5-6 with TRBJ1-5, with unresolved D. Germline lookup yields CDR1 SGHDT and CDR2 YYEEEE. This CDR3 spans 12 amino acids. Trimming took off 4 bases at V and 3 bases at J, with 5 bases between the two ends. The CDR3 coding sequence is TGTGCCAGCAGCCCCTTCAATCAGCCCCAGCATTTT. This codes for CASSPFNQPQHF.

CDR3 bases: TGTGCCAGCAGTTCCCGAGACAGGTTAAGTTCACCCCTCCACTTT. Amino acids: CASSSRDRLSSPLHF. V and J are TRBV28 and TRBJ1-6; a weak D match, TRBD1 (6 bases). The CDR3 loop spans 15 amino acids. Between the trimmed V and J ends, which lost 4 bases and 9 bases, there was a span of 16 bases. CDR1 and CDR2 from the germline V gene are MDHEN and SYDVKM. The variable domain in full, completed from reference TRBV28 and TRBJ1-6, reads DVKVTQSSRYLVKRTGEKVFLECVQDMDHENMFWYRQDPGLGLRLIYFSYDVKMKEKGDIPEGYSVSREKKERFSLILESASTNQTSMYLCASSSRDRLSSPLHFGNGTRLTVT.

Only one count was recorded for this clone. The V call is TRBV11-3, the J call TRBJ2-1; TRBD1 matches at 8 bases. CDR3 length: 17 residues. Germline V gene sequence: CDR1 SGHNT, CDR2 YENEEA. V was pared by 0 bases and J by 7 bases, with 11 bases of the junction left unmatched. The CDR3 DNA reads TGTGCCAGCAGCTTAGAGGACAGGGTGATCGATGCGAATGAGCAGTTCTTC. It is translated as CASSLEDRVIDANEQFF.

This chain uses TRBV9 with TRBJ2-2, with unresolved D. The germline V and J ends were trimmed by 4 bases and 3 bases, with 13 bases remaining between them. The CDR3 totals 15 residues. The germline V gene encodes CDR1 SGDLS and CDR2 YYNGEE. CDR3 bases: TGTGCCAGCAGCTCTCAGAGCTCCCACACCGGGGAGCTGTTTTTT. Amino acids: CASSSQSSHTGELFF.

V is TRBV28 and J is TRBJ2-1; no firm D call. The V gene's germline CDR1 is MDHEN and CDR2 SYDVKM. The V and J ends lost 6 bases and 10 bases respectively, with 13 bases between them. The CDR3 is 12 residues long. The CDR3 loop reads CASSFLVGEQFF. CDR3 nucleotide sequence: TGTGCCAGCAGCTTCCTCGTTGGGGAGCAGTTCTTC.

This clone has just a few counts. The V gene is TRBV29-1, the J gene TRBJ1-1, with D tentatively TRBD1 (6 bases). The germline V gene encodes CDR1 SQVTM and CDR2 ANQGSEA. V lost 7 bases and J 4 bases, leaving 13 bases between the germline ends. The CDR3 has 12 amino acids. CDR3 sequence: CSAKWTATEAFF. Written as DNA, the CDR3 is TGCAGCGCCAAATGGACAGCCACTGAAGCTTTCTTT.

The chain employs TRBV12-5 and TRBJ1-1, with D perhaps matching TRBD1 (5 bases). The CDR3 runs 13 residues. Trimming shortened V by 2 bases and J by 4 bases, and 8 bases separated the two germline ends. Germline V gives CDR1 LGHNT, CDR2 FRNRAP. The CDR3 loop reads CASGLSGTTEAFF. CDR3 DNA sequence: TGTGCTAGTGGTTTGTCAGGGACCACTGAAGCTTTCTTT.

The chain recombines TRBV7-3 with TRBJ2-2, with D tentatively TRBD2 (5 bases). V dropped 0 bases and J dropped 6 bases, with 8 bases sitting between them. CDR1 and CDR2 (germline): SGHTA, FQGTGA. CDR3 length equals 14 residues. The CDR3 loop is CASSLTRAPGELFF. DNA for the CDR3: TGTGCCAGCAGCTTAACGAGGGCCCCCGGGGAGCTGTTTTTT.

This sequence joins TRBV7-3 and TRBJ2-6; TRBD1 agrees at 7 bases. The CDR3 has 19 amino acids. V lost 4 bases to trimming and J lost 0 bases; unmatched junction nucleotides: 12. From germline, CDR1 is SGHTA and CDR2 FQGTGA. CDR3 region: CASSSGSGQTLSGANVLTF. In DNA, the CDR3 is TGTGCCAGCAGCTCCGGGTCGGGACAGACCCTCTCTGGGGCCAACGTCCTGACTTTC.

The rearrangement joins TRBV5-1 to TRBJ2-1; D not resolved. Per germline, CDR1 SGHRS and CDR2 YFSETQ. The CDR3 runs 11 residues. The V gene lost 2 bases and the J gene lost 6 bases, with 3 bases spanning the gap. The chain's CDR3 is CASSFLNEQFF. CDR3 nucleotide sequence: TGCGCCAGCAGCTTTCTCAATGAGCAGTTCTTC. Variable domain in full (rest from reference TRBV5-1 and TRBJ2-1): KAGVTQTPRYLIKTRGQQVTLSCSPISGHRSVSWYQQTPGQGLQFLFEYFSETQRNKGNFPGRFSGRQFSNSRSEMNVSTLELGDSALYLCASSFLNEQFFGPGTRLTVL.

This clone occurred a few times. This chain's CDR3 is CASGLLGQNYGYTF. Written as DNA, the CDR3 is TGTGCTAGTGGACTATTGGGACAGAACTATGGCTACACCTTC. The chain carries TRBV12-5 and TRBJ1-2; 7 nucleotides align to TRBD1. The CDR3 spans 14 residues. The junction had 6 bases not matched to a gene; V was cut back by 6 bases and J by 2 bases. Germline lookup yields CDR1 LGHNT and CDR2 FRNRAP.

This clone was detected only a few times. The chain combines TRBV5-1 with TRBJ2-2, with TRBD2 matching over 11 bases. The CDR3 contains 16 residues. The trim removed 4 bases at V and 4 bases at J, leaving 6 bases unmatched. Germline CDR1 SGHRS, CDR2 YFSETQ. This CDR3 is CASSLSGRARTGELFF. DNA of the CDR3: TGCGCCAGCAGCCTTAGCGGGAGGGCACGCACCGGGGAGCTGTTTTTT.

This chain uses TRBV9 with TRBJ2-1; no clear D. Trimming removed 0 bases at V and 6 bases at J, with 10 bases between. This CDR3 contains 14 residues. Germline CDR1 SGDLS, CDR2 YYNGEE. The CDR3 protein is CASSVDLSINEQFF. CDR3 in DNA: TGTGCCAGCAGCGTAGACCTTAGCATCAATGAGCAGTTCTTC.

This clone showed up just a few times. J is TRBJ2-7 and V is TRBV7-2, with 13 nucleotides matching TRBD2. After removal of 5 bases from V and 3 bases from J, the junction contained 7 bases not matched to a gene. Germline V CDR1 and CDR2: SGHTA, FQGNSA. The CDR3 sequence is 16 residues long. CDR3: CASSQRTSGGYYEQYF. The CDR3 DNA reads TGTGCCAGCAGCCAACGGACTAGCGGGGGCTACTACGAGCAGTACTTC.

The gene calls are TRBV13 and TRBJ1-1, with D uncertain. The germline gives CDR1 PRHDT, CDR2 FYEKMQ (reference sequence). Trimming pared 5 bases from V and 4 bases from J, leaving 14 bases between. This CDR3 region has 14 residues. Here the CDR3 reads CASSPRTASTEAFF. The CDR3 DNA follows: TGTGCCAGCAGCCCTAGGACGGCGAGCACTGAAGCTTTCTTT. Based on the CDR3 plus reference TRBV13 and TRBJ1-1, the full variable domain is AAGVIQSPRHLIKEKRETATLKCYPIPRHDTVYWYQQGPGQDPQFLISFYEKMQSDKGSIPDRFSAQQFSDYHSELNMSSLELGDSALYFCASSPRTASTEAFFGQGTRLTVV.

The chain links TRBV9 to TRBJ1-4, with 7 bases identical to TRBD1. Germline V gene sequence: CDR1 SGDLS, CDR2 YYNGEE. After removal of 3 bases from V and 7 bases from J, the junction contained 9 bases not matched to a gene. The length of the CDR3 is 15 residues. CDR3 sequence reads: CASSAKGATIEKLFF. In nucleotides, the CDR3 is TGTGCCAGCAGCGCCAAGGGGGCTACGATTGAAAAACTGTTTTTT.

The J gene is TRBJ1-1, the V gene TRBV25-1; D uncertain. Trimming took off 2 bases at V and 4 bases at J, with 8 bases between the two ends. CDR3 size: 13 residues. The germline gives CDR1 MGHDK, CDR2 SYGVNS. The CDR3 region has the DNA TGTGCCAGCAGTGAAGAGTGGGGCACTGAAGCTTTCTTT. Translating gives CASSEEWGTEAFF. The full variable domain, rest sourced from reference TRBV25-1 and TRBJ1-1, is EADIYQTPRYLVIGTGKKITLECSQTMGHDKMYWYQQDPGMELHLIHYSYGVNSTEKGDLSSESTVSRIRTEHFPLTLESARPSHTSQYLCASSEEWGTEAFFGQGTRLTVV.

This clone has more than one count but fewer than ten. V gene TRBV5-1 combines with J gene TRBJ2-1; TRBD1 agrees at 9 bases. V was pared by 0 bases and J by 6 bases, with 7 bases of the junction left unmatched. The CDR3 consists of 16 residues. Germline CDR1 is SGHRS and CDR2 is YFSETQ. In DNA form, the CDR3 reads TGCGCCAGCAGCTTGGTGGGACAGGGATTCCCCAATGAGCAGTTCTTC. It codes for CASSLVGQGFPNEQFF. Looking up the rest from reference TRBV5-1 and TRBJ2-1 gives the full variable domain: KAGVTQTPRYLIKTRGQQVTLSCSPISGHRSVSWYQQTPGQGLQFLFEYFSETQRNKGNFPGRFSGRQFSNSRSEMNVSTLELGDSALYLCASSLVGQGFPNEQFFGPGTRLTVL.

The V and J genes are TRBV5-1 and TRBJ1-1; maybe TRBD1 (5 bases). The CDR3 extends over 13 amino acids. The germline gives CDR1 SGHRS, CDR2 YFSETQ. V shed 4 bases and J shed 1 base, with 8 bases lying between them. The CDR3 nucleotides read TGCGCCAGCAGCATTACAGGGAACACTGAAGCTTTCTTT. This sequence encodes CASSITGNTEAFF.

This clone was detected only once. V and J are TRBV21-1 and TRBJ2-7; the table's TRBD2 call for D was not verified on the DNA. TRBV21-1 is a pseudogene segment. The CDR3 has 13 amino acids. This chain's CDR3 is CASSKDGGSEQYF. CDR3 DNA: TGTGCCAGCAGCAAAGATGGGGGGAGCGAGCAGTACTTC.

V gene TRBV10-3 combines with J gene TRBJ2-5; D not resolved. The J call is uncertain, as TRBJ2-7 better fits the DNA end. The CDR3 totals 12 residues. The germline gives CDR1 ENHRY, CDR2 SYGVKD. The chain's CDR3 is CAISQVTYEQYF. CDR3 sequence (DNA): TGTGCCATATCTCAGGTTACCTACGAGCAGTACTTC.

This clone was detected a few times. The genes are TRBV19 and TRBJ2-7; D is possibly TRBD1 (6 bases). V was cut by 4 bases and J by 4 bases, with 8 bases left in between. In germline, CDR1 is LNHDA, CDR2 SQIVND (reference sequence). The CDR3 length is 12 residues. The CDR3 protein is CASSRRGYEQYF. The CDR3 coding sequence is TGTGCCAGTAGTAGAAGGGGGTACGAGCAGTACTTC.

In its sample, this clone was seen a few times. The chain employs TRBV10-3 and TRBJ2-7, with D possibly TRBD2 on 5 matching bases. V was trimmed by 6 bases and J by 6 bases, leaving 15 bases between them. Germline CDR1 ENHRY, CDR2 SYGVKD. CDR3 size: 13 residues. The DNA for the CDR3 is TGTGCCATCAGATTCGAGGGCCCCGGCGAGCAGTACTTC. Translated, it gives CAIRFEGPGEQYF.

This clone was observed a handful of times. The chain recombines TRBV9 with TRBJ1-6; 8 bases match TRBD1. Germline V lookup: CDR1 SGDLS, CDR2 YYNGEE. The CDR3 has 16 amino acids. J lost 10 bases, V lost 3 bases, and 12 bases had no gene match. The CDR3 DNA reads as TGTGCCAGCAGCGGATATCAGGGGGCAGTCGGGTCACCCCTCCACTTT. Amino acid sequence: CASSGYQGAVGSPLHF.

This clone was counted only a few times. V is TRBV23-1 and J is TRBJ1-1, with TRBD1 matching over 10 bases. TRBV23-1 is assigned to the ORF class and has an uncertain function. The CDR3 is 15 residues long. V dropped 3 bases and J dropped 3; count of bases not matched to a gene: 4. In DNA, the CDR3 is TGCGCCAGCAGTCAGGCGGGACAGGGGTACACTGAAGCTTTCTTT. It is translated as CASSQAGQGYTEAFF.